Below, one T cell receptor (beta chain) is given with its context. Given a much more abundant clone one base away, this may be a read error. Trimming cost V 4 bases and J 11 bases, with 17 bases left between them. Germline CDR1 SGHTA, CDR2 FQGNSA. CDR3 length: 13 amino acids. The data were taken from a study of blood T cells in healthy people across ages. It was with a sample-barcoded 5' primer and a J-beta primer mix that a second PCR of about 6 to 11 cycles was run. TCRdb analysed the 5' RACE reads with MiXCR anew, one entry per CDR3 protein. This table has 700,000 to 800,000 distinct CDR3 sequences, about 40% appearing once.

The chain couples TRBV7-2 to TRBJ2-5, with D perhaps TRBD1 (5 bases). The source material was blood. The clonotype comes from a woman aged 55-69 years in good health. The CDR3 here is CASSSLWGNEQYF. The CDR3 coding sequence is TGTGCCAGCAGCTCGTTATGGGGCAATGAGCAGTACTTC.